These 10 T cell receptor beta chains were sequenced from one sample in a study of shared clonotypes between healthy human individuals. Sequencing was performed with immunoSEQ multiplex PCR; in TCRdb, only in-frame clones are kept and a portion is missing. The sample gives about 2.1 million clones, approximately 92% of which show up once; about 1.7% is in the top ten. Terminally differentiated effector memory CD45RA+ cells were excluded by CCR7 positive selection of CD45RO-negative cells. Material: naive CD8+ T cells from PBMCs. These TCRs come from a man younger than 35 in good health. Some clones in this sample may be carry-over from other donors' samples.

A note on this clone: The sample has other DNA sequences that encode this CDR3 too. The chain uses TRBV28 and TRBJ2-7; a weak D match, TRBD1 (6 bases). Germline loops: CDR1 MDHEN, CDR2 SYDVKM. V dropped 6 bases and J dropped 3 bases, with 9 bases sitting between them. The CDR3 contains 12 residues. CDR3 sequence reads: CASRQGSYEQYF. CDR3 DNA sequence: TGTGCCAGCAGACAGGGAAGCTACGAGCAGTACTTC. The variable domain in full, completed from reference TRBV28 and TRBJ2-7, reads DVKVTQSSRYLVKRTGEKVFLECVQDMDHENMFWYRQDPGLGLRLIYFSYDVKMKEKGDIPEGYSVSREKKERFSLILESASTNQTSMYLCASRQGSYEQYFGPGTRLTVT.

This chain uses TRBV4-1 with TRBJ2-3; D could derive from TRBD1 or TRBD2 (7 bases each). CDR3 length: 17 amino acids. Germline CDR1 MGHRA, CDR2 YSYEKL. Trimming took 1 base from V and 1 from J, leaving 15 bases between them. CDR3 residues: CASSQGQGLPGTDTQYF. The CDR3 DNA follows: TGCGCCAGCAGCCAAGGACAGGGACTACCAGGCACAGATACGCAGTATTTT.

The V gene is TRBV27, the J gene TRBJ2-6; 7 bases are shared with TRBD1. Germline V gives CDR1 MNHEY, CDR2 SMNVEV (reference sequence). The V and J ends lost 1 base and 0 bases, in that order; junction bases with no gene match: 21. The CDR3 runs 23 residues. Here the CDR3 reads CASSLWGSAGGSSTHSGANVLTF. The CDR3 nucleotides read TGTGCCAGCAGTTTATGGGGGTCGGCAGGGGGTTCCTCAACCCACTCTGGGGCCAACGTCCTGACTTTC. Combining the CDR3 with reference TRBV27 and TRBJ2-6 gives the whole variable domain EAQVTQNPRYLITVTGKKLTVTCSQNMNHEYMSWYRQDPGLGLRQIYYSMNVEVTDKGDVPEGYKVSRKEKRNFPLILESPSPNQTSLYFCASSLWGSAGGSSTHSGANVLTFGAGSRLTVL.

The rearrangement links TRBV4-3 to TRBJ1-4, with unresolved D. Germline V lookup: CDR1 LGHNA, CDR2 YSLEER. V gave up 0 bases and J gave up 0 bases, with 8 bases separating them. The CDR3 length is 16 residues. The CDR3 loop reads CASSQEQPATNEKLFF. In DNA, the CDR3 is TGCGCCAGCAGCCAAGAGCAGCCTGCAACTAATGAAAAACTGTTTTTT.

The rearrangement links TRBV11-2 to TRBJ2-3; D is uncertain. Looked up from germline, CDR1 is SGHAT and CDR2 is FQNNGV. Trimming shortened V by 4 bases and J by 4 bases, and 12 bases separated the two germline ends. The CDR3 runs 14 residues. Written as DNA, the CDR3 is TGTGCCAGCAGCTCAAGGCCCATATCAGATACGCAGTATTTT. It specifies CASSSRPISDTQYF. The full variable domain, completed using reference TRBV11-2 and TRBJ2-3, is EAGVAQSPRYKIIEKRQSVAFWCNPISGHATLYWYQQILGQGPKLLIQFQNNGVVDDSQLPKDRFSAERLKGVDSTLKIQPAKLEDSAVYLCASSSRPISDTQYFGPGTRLTVL.

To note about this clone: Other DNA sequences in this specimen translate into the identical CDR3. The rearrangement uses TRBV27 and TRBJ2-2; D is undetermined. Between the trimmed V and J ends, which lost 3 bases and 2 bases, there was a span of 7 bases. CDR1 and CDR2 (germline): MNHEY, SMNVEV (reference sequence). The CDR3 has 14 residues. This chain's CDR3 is CASSFGGNTGELFF. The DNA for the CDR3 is TGTGCCAGCAGTTTCGGCGGAAACACCGGGGAGCTGTTTTTT.

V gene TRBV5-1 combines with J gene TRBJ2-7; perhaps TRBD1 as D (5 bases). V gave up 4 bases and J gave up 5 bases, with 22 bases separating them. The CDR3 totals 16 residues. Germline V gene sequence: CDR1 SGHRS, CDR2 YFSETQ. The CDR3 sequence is CASSPTGAPPADEQYF. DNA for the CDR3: TGCGCCAGCAGCCCCACTGGGGCTCCTCCCGCGGACGAGCAGTACTTC.

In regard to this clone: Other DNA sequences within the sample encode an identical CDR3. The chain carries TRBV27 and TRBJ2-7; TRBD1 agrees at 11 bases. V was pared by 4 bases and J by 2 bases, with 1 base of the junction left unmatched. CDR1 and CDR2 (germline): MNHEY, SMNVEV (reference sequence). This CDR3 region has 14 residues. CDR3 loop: CASSWGQGAYEQYF. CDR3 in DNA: TGTGCCAGCAGTTGGGGACAGGGGGCCTACGAGCAGTACTTC.

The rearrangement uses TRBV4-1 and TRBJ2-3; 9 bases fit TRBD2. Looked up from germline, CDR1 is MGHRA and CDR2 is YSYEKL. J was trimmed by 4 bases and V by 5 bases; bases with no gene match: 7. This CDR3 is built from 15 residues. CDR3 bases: TGCGCCAGCAGCTCCACTAGCGGGTACTCAGATACGCAGTATTTT. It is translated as CASSSTSGYSDTQYF.

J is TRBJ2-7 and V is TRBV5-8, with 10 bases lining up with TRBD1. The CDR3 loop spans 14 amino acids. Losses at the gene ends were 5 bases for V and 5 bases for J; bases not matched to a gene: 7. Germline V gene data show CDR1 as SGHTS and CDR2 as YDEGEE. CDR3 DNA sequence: TGTGCCAGCAGACGGGCCGGGACAGGGGACGAGCAGTACTTC. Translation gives CASRRAGTGDEQYF.